This T cell receptor beta chain comes out of a study of T cells in Graves' hyperthyroidism and ophthalmopathy. The investigators amplified TCR beta CDR3 regions from RNA transcripts. First-round RT-PCR with HTBI primers amplified the TCR CDR3 region. One entry per CDR3 protein results from TCRdb running MiXCR on the multiplex PCR reads. The sample yields 550,000 to 800,000 distinct CDR3 sequences, about a sixth seen once. Trimming cost V 5 bases and J 2 bases, with 12 bases left between them. The CDR3 consists of 14 residues. CDR1 and CDR2 (germline): MDHEN, SYDVKM. About 9.4 ml fresh peripheral blood yielded the PBMCs. This clonotype occurred a few times. The target antigen is unknown. The study, taken as a whole, reports: Appearing also in blood were most of the thyroid clonotypes expanded above 0.001. From stable hyperthyroidism, ophthalmopathy was separated by a 13 V-J model.

The sequence derives from a man aged 18 to 30 with Graves' hyperthyroidism. The sequenced sample was blood. This chain links TRBV28 with TRBJ2-5; D may be TRBD1 or TRBD2 (6 bases each). Here the CDR3 reads CASSGTGRQETQYF. The CDR3 DNA reads TGTGCCAGCAGTGGAACAGGGAGGCAAGAGACCCAGTACTTC.